This TCR beta chain was observed in a study of patients and donors after allogeneic stem cell transplantation. TCRdb passed the RT-PCR reads through MiXCR, listing each CDR3 protein once. The sample contains roughly 200,000 distinct CDR3 sequences, over 30% of which appear only once. V was trimmed by 7 bases and J by 7 bases, leaving 19 bases between them. CDR3 size: 14 residues. Sequenced: blood, either unsorted or a sorted T cell fraction (not recorded which). The sequence came from a human donor who was either an allogeneic HSCT recipient or a stem cell or donor lymphocyte infusion donor (not recorded which). It is not recorded whose cells these are; they may come from a transplant donor. The chain joins TRBV12-3 or TRBV12-4 to TRBJ1-1; weak D call: TRBD1 (5 bases). The CDR3 DNA follows: TGTGCCAGCACTCCCGTGGGACTGGGCATTGAAGCTTTCTTT. The encoded protein is CASTPVGLGIEAFF.